Listed below are T cell receptor beta chains from one sample, sequenced in a study of Ad26.COV2.S vaccination and SARS-CoV-2 variants. Some clones are missing from TCRdb's copy, which holds only in-frame ones; the method was immunoSEQ multiplex PCR. The data contain about 330,000 clones, roughly nine tenths of them seen just once; the ten biggest clones take up approximately 5.8%. The material sequenced was peripheral blood, taken in a trial of Ad26.COV2.S vaccine versus placebo. The receptor source for this set is a person between 18 and 60 years old who received the Ad26.COV2.S COVID-19 vaccine or a placebo. Both conserved end residues are part of each CDR3. D genes are given only for firm matches. Only part of the rows carry a size: once, few, many, or a class if the clone is expanded.

clone_size: .; d_call: .; v_call: TRBV18; j_call: TRBJ1-2; cdr3_nt: TGTGCCAGCTCACCAACAGAGAACTATGGCTACACCTTC; cdr3_aa: CASSPTENYGYTF
clone_size: .; d_call: .; v_call: TRBV5-6; j_call: TRBJ2-1; cdr3_nt: TGTGCCAGCAGCTTTGGGGATACAGGAATCAATGAGCAGTTCTTC; cdr3_aa: CASSFGDTGINEQFF
clone_size: few; d_call: .; v_call: TRBV30; j_call: TRBJ2-1; cdr3_nt: TGTGCCTGGAGTGTGGGGGTAAATGAGCAGTTCTTC; cdr3_aa: CAWSVGVNEQFF
clone_size: .; d_call: .; v_call: TRBV5-5; j_call: TRBJ2-1; cdr3_nt: TGTGCCAGCAGCTGGCCCGAAGGATGGGGTTCACCGGGGCAGTTCTTC; cdr3_aa: CASSWPEGWGSPGQFF
clone_size: .; d_call: .; v_call: TRBV30; j_call: TRBJ1-1; cdr3_nt: TGTGCCTGGAGTCCGTCGGGACGGGCTGAAGCTTTCTTT; cdr3_aa: CAWSPSGRAEAFF
clone_size: .; d_call: .; v_call: TRBV5-1; j_call: TRBJ2-1; cdr3_nt: TGCGCCAGCAGCCCCCCGTGGGCTAATGAGCAGTTCTTC; cdr3_aa: CASSPPWANEQFF
clone_size: .; d_call: TRBD2; v_call: TRBV30; j_call: TRBJ2-3; cdr3_nt: TGTGCCTGGAATACGGGAGGCCTCGGAGATACGCAGTATTTT; cdr3_aa: CAWNTGGLGDTQYF
clone_size: .; d_call: .; v_call: TRBV7-9; j_call: TRBJ1-6; cdr3_nt: TGTGCCAGCAGCTTTCTCCCTGGGTCCAGGGAGCGGAATTCACCCCTCCACTTT; cdr3_aa: CASSFLPGSRERNSPLHF
clone_size: .; d_call: .; v_call: TRBV25-1; j_call: TRBJ1-1; cdr3_nt: TGTGCCAGCAGTAACGTGGGCACTGAAGCTTTCTTT; cdr3_aa: CASSNVGTEAFF
clone_size: .; d_call: TRBD2; v_call: TRBV6-5; j_call: TRBJ2-5; cdr3_nt: TGTGCCAGCAGTTACTCATGGCTAGCGGGAGAGACCCAGTACTTC; cdr3_aa: CASSYSWLAGETQYF
clone_size: .; d_call: .; v_call: TRBV2; j_call: TRBJ2-7; cdr3_nt: TGTGCCAGCAGGCTCCCTACAGAGCTTCCTTACGAGCAGTACTTC; cdr3_aa: CASRLPTELPYEQYF
clone_size: .; d_call: .; v_call: TRBV25-1; j_call: TRBJ1-2; cdr3_nt: TGTGCCAGCAGTGGGGGTCCTAACTATGGCTACACCTTC; cdr3_aa: CASSGGPNYGYTF
clone_size: few; d_call: .; v_call: TRBV7-2; j_call: TRBJ2-1; cdr3_nt: TGTGCCAGCAGCTCCCATAGCGGCCTAATAAACAATGAGCAGTTCTTC; cdr3_aa: CASSSHSGLINNEQFF
clone_size: .; d_call: .; v_call: TRBV7-6; j_call: TRBJ1-1; cdr3_nt: TGTGCCAGCAGCTCCAGAGAGTTGGCGCGGGACACTGAAGCTTTCTTT; cdr3_aa: CASSSRELARDTEAFF
clone_size: .; d_call: .; v_call: TRBV4-2; j_call: TRBJ1-5; cdr3_nt: TGTGCCAGCAGCCAAGAGGACAATCAGCCCCAGCATTTT; cdr3_aa: CASSQEDNQPQHF
clone_size: once; d_call: TRBD2; v_call: TRBV9; j_call: TRBJ2-3; cdr3_nt: TGTGCCAGCAGCGTAGATCCCCTTAGCGGGAGGGTAGGGGAAGATACGCAGTATTTT; cdr3_aa: CASSVDPLSGRVGEDTQYF
clone_size: .; d_call: TRBD2; v_call: TRBV9; j_call: TRBJ2-7; cdr3_nt: TGTGCCAGCAGCGGGAGCGGGGGGCACTACGAGCAGTACTTC; cdr3_aa: CASSGSGGHYEQYF
clone_size: .; d_call: .; v_call: TRBV27; j_call: TRBJ1-1; cdr3_nt: TGTGCCAGCAGTTTTGGGACTCAGAGAGAAGCTTTCTTT; cdr3_aa: CASSFGTQREAFF
clone_size: .; d_call: .; v_call: TRBV30; j_call: TRBJ1-1; cdr3_nt: TGTGCCTGGAGGGGTCTGGCAGCTGAAGCTTTCTTT; cdr3_aa: CAWRGLAAEAFF
clone_size: .; d_call: TRBD1; v_call: TRBV15; j_call: TRBJ2-1; cdr3_nt: TGTGCCACCAGCACGACCGGTGACAGGGGGCTGTACAATGAGCAGTTCTTC; cdr3_aa: CATSTTGDRGLYNEQFF
clone_size: few; d_call: TRBD1; v_call: TRBV27; j_call: TRBJ1-2; cdr3_nt: TGTGCCAGCGGTTTACAGGGGGCGAGGGGCTACACCTTC; cdr3_aa: CASGLQGARGYTF
clone_size: .; d_call: .; v_call: TRBV19; j_call: TRBJ2-1; cdr3_nt: TGTGCCAGTAGTTTGATGAGGGCTGAGCAGTTCTTC; cdr3_aa: CASSLMRAEQFF
clone_size: .; d_call: .; v_call: TRBV15; j_call: TRBJ2-7; cdr3_nt: TGTGCCACCAGCAGAGATTACGCAGGCACCTACGAGCAGTACTTC; cdr3_aa: CATSRDYAGTYEQYF
clone_size: .; d_call: .; v_call: TRBV12-3/TRBV12-4; j_call: TRBJ2-2; cdr3_nt: TGTGCCAGCAGCCAAGCTAAGGCCGGGGAGCTGTTTTTT; cdr3_aa: CASSQAKAGELFF
clone_size: .; d_call: TRBD1; v_call: TRBV28; j_call: TRBJ1-3; cdr3_nt: TGTGCCAGCAGTATCGGGACAGGCTCTAGAGGAAACACCATATATTTT; cdr3_aa: CASSIGTGSRGNTIYF
clone_size: .; d_call: .; v_call: TRBV13; j_call: TRBJ2-3; cdr3_nt: TGTGCCAGCAGACGACGCACAGATACGCAGTATTTT; cdr3_aa: CASRRRTDTQYF
clone_size: .; d_call: .; v_call: TRBV19; j_call: TRBJ1-1; cdr3_nt: TGTGCCAGTATTACGGGAGGGAACACTGAAGCTTTCTTT; cdr3_aa: CASITGGNTEAFF
clone_size: .; d_call: TRBD1; v_call: TRBV25-1; j_call: TRBJ2-1; cdr3_nt: TGTGCCAGCAGTGAATCTGGCTATTTGGGACAGGGTTACAATGAGCAGTTCTTC; cdr3_aa: CASSESGYLGQGYNEQFF
clone_size: .; d_call: .; v_call: TRBV5-1; j_call: TRBJ1-1; cdr3_nt: TGCGCCAGCAGAAGTTCTTTAAGCGGGGGCACTGAAGCTTTCTTT; cdr3_aa: CASRSSLSGGTEAFF
clone_size: .; d_call: .; v_call: TRBV20-1; j_call: TRBJ1-2; cdr3_nt: TGCAGTGCTAGTCCCCCAGGGCCGGGTGGCTACACCTTC; cdr3_aa: CSASPPGPGGYTF
clone_size: once; d_call: TRBD1; v_call: TRBV5-4; j_call: TRBJ1-1; cdr3_nt: TGTGCCAGCAGCTTACCCGGGACAGGGCTGCTCACTGAAGCTTTCTTT; cdr3_aa: CASSLPGTGLLTEAFF
clone_size: .; d_call: TRBD1; v_call: TRBV6-2/TRBV6-3; j_call: TRBJ2-2; cdr3_nt: TGTGCCAGCAGTCAGGACAGGATGGGGGAGCTGTTTTTT; cdr3_aa: CASSQDRMGELFF
clone_size: .; d_call: .; v_call: TRBV5-6; j_call: TRBJ1-2; cdr3_nt: TGTGCCAGCAGCTTGGCGGGGGGATCAGGAGGCTACACCTTC; cdr3_aa: CASSLAGGSGGYTF
clone_size: .; d_call: .; v_call: TRBV25-1; j_call: TRBJ2-5; cdr3_nt: TGTGCCAGCAGTGATTACCGAGGTTTTGACCAAGAGACCCAGTACTTC; cdr3_aa: CASSDYRGFDQETQYF
clone_size: .; d_call: TRBD1; v_call: TRBV19; j_call: TRBJ1-5; cdr3_nt: TGTGCCAGTAATCCCTTCGTGACAGGGGGTCTCAATCAGCCCCAGCATTTT; cdr3_aa: CASNPFVTGGLNQPQHF
clone_size: .; d_call: TRBD1; v_call: TRBV7-2; j_call: TRBJ2-2; cdr3_nt: TGTGCCAGCAGCTTAGTGGGCCTGGGACAGGGGAGGGCCGGGGAGCTGTTTTTT; cdr3_aa: CASSLVGLGQGRAGELFF
clone_size: .; d_call: TRBD2; v_call: TRBV4-1; j_call: TRBJ2-3; cdr3_nt: TGCGCCAGCAGCCAAGGTAGCGGGAGCGTTGATACGCAGTATTTT; cdr3_aa: CASSQGSGSVDTQYF
clone_size: .; d_call: .; v_call: TRBV2; j_call: TRBJ1-1; cdr3_nt: TGTGCCAGCACTCAGGGGCGGAACACTGAAGCTTTCTTT; cdr3_aa: CASTQGRNTEAFF
clone_size: .; d_call: TRBD1; v_call: TRBV6-5; j_call: TRBJ2-6; cdr3_nt: TGTGCCAGCAGTCCCGACAGGGCTGGGGCCAACGTCCTGACTTTC; cdr3_aa: CASSPDRAGANVLTF
clone_size: .; d_call: .; v_call: TRBV11-3; j_call: TRBJ2-1; cdr3_nt: TGTGCCAGCAGCCCCCCCTTCGGGATCACCTACAATGAGCAGTTCTTC; cdr3_aa: CASSPPFGITYNEQFF
clone_size: .; d_call: .; v_call: TRBV5-1; j_call: TRBJ2-1; cdr3_nt: TGCGCCAGCAGCTTGGGGGGAGAGACGGCAGGGGAGCAGTTCTTC; cdr3_aa: CASSLGGETAGEQFF
clone_size: .; d_call: .; v_call: TRBV4-3; j_call: TRBJ1-6; cdr3_nt: TGCGCCAGCAGCCAAGAGAGAGGGTTACTTTCACCCCTCCACTTT; cdr3_aa: CASSQERGLLSPLHF
clone_size: .; d_call: TRBD1; v_call: TRBV6-5; j_call: TRBJ2-2; cdr3_nt: TGTGCCAGCAGTTACTCGAGGGGGCCCGGGGAGCTGTTTTTT; cdr3_aa: CASSYSRGPGELFF
clone_size: once; d_call: .; v_call: TRBV6-5; j_call: TRBJ2-4; cdr3_nt: TGTGCCAGCAGTCCAACCCCGTTAGCCAAAAACATTCAGTACTTC; cdr3_aa: CASSPTPLAKNIQYF
clone_size: .; d_call: TRBD1; v_call: TRBV30; j_call: TRBJ2-1; cdr3_nt: TGTGCCTGGAGTGATATCAGGGGGCTCAATGAGCAGTTCTTC; cdr3_aa: CAWSDIRGLNEQFF
clone_size: .; d_call: .; v_call: TRBV6-5; j_call: TRBJ1-2; cdr3_nt: TGTGCCAGCAGTTACCGTGGTGGCCCTAACTATGGCTACACCTTC; cdr3_aa: CASSYRGGPNYGYTF
clone_size: .; d_call: .; v_call: TRBV19; j_call: TRBJ1-3; cdr3_nt: TGTGCCAGTAGTATGGGCTGGAGCTCTGGAAACACCATATATTTT; cdr3_aa: CASSMGWSSGNTIYF
clone_size: .; d_call: TRBD1; v_call: TRBV7-2; j_call: TRBJ1-6; cdr3_nt: TGTGCCAGCAGTAGGACAGGCTATAATTCACCCCTCCACTTT; cdr3_aa: CASSRTGYNSPLHF
clone_size: .; d_call: .; v_call: TRBV6-2/TRBV6-3; j_call: TRBJ2-2; cdr3_nt: TGTGCCAGCAGTTACATTGCAGAGAACACCGGGGAGCTGTTTTTT; cdr3_aa: CASSYIAENTGELFF
clone_size: .; d_call: .; v_call: TRBV2; j_call: TRBJ1-5; cdr3_nt: TGTGCCAGCAGTCTAGGGGCCCTCAATCAGCCCCAGCATTTT; cdr3_aa: CASSLGALNQPQHF
clone_size: .; d_call: TRBD2; v_call: TRBV5-1; j_call: TRBJ2-2; cdr3_nt: TGCGCCAGCAGCTTGGTGTCTAGCGGGACCCCGAACACCGGGGAGCTGTTTTTT; cdr3_aa: CASSLVSSGTPNTGELFF
clone_size: .; d_call: .; v_call: TRBV13; j_call: TRBJ1-2; cdr3_nt: TGTGCCAGCAGCCAAACCTTCGGGGCCAGGAACTATGGCTACACCTTC; cdr3_aa: CASSQTFGARNYGYTF
clone_size: .; d_call: .; v_call: TRBV6-5; j_call: TRBJ1-3; cdr3_nt: TGTGCCAGCAGCGGAACTGGAAACACCATATATTTT; cdr3_aa: CASSGTGNTIYF